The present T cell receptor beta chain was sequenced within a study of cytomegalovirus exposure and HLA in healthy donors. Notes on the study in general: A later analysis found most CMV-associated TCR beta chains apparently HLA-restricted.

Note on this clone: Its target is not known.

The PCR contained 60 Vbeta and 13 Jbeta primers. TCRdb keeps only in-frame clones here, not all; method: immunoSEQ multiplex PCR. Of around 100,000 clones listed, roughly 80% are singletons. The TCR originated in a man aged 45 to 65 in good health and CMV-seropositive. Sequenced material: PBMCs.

This chain's CDR3 is CASIPTSGGSYEQYF. The CDR3 DNA follows: TGTGCCAGCATCCCTACTAGCGGGGGATCCTACGAGCAGTACTTC. The chain couples TRBV2 to TRBJ2-5; 11 bases are a match to TRBD2. Gene TRBJ2-7 matches the end of the DNA better, so the J call may be wrong. Germline-derived CDR1 and CDR2 are SNHLY and FYNNEI. The CDR3 consists of 15 residues.